These 30 T cell receptor beta chains originate from one sample sequenced in a study of spatial heterogeneity in lung cancer. TCRdb recomputed calls from the 5' RACE reads with MiXCR, one row per CDR3 protein. The data show roughly 10,000 distinct CDR3 sequences, around 6.5% seen once. Time point: sample taken at primary tumor resection. Unsorted samples of tumor, nontumor lung or frozen PBMC had their whole RNA sequenced. Here the sequenced sample was PBMCs, taken at surgery. Receptors originate from a male donor with early-stage non-small cell lung cancer.

A word on this clonotype: Because the library targeted alpha chains, this beta chain is an off-target read whose size means little. The gene calls are TRBV24-1 and TRBJ2-3, with TRBD2 matching 8 bases. CDR1 is KGHDR, CDR2 SFDVKD, per germline. After removal of 7 bases from V and 5 bases from J, the junction contained 13 bases not matched to a gene. CDR3 length: 16 amino acids. The CDR3 spells CATRDTSGLLGDTQYF. In nucleotides, the CDR3 is TGTGCCACCAGGGATACTAGCGGCCTTTTAGGAGATACGCAGTATTTT.

This clonotype was counted ten times or more. Little can be read into the size of this beta chain, an off-target read in a library designed for alpha chains. The J gene is TRBJ2-3, the V gene TRBV10-2; 10 positions match TRBD2. The CDR3 length is 19 residues. The V gene end was trimmed by 6 bases and the J gene end by 3 bases; junction bases not matched to a gene: 18. CDR1 is WSHSY, CDR2 SAAADI, per germline. The CDR3 sequence is CASSRTSGGPTSVTDTQYF. The DNA for the CDR3 is TGCGCCAGCAGCCGGACTAGCGGAGGCCCTACTTCCGTAACAGATACGCAGTATTTT.

This clonotype was recorded at least ten times. Since it is a stray read in a library aimed at alpha chains, this beta chain has a size that is not meaningful. J is TRBJ2-1 and V is TRBV6-5; D may correspond to TRBD1 or TRBD2 (5 bases each). In germline, CDR1 is MNHEY, CDR2 SVGAGI. Trimming cost V 0 bases and J 5 bases, with 11 bases left between them. The CDR3 totals 15 residues. CDR3 coding DNA: TGTGCCAGCAGTTACTCCGGGGCCCGTCACAATGAGCAGTTCTTC. This encodes CASSYSGARHNEQFF.

This clonotype was seen ten or more times. Within a library made for alpha chains, this beta chain is off target, and its count is uninformative. The genes are TRBV27 and TRBJ2-4; 8 bases agree with TRBD1. In germline, CDR1 is MNHEY, CDR2 SMNVEV (reference sequence). CDR3 size: 14 residues. Trimming removed 6 bases from V and 2 bases from J; junction bases left unmatched: 3. The CDR3 loop is CASRAGGTKNIQYF. The CDR3 coding sequence is TGTGCCAGCAGGGCAGGGGGCACCAAAAACATTCAGTACTTC.

Of note for this clonotype: The library was designed around alpha chains, so this beta chain is a stray read whose abundance carries little weight. The J gene is TRBJ1-1, the V gene TRBV28, with D perhaps TRBD1 (5 bases). The CDR3 contains 19 residues. Germline V gene lookup returns CDR1 MDHEN and CDR2 SYDVKM. The V gene lost 6 bases and the J gene lost 0 bases, with 26 bases spanning the gap. In DNA form, the CDR3 reads TGTGCCAGCAGAATCCTGTGGGGCCCAATGGATCCAATGAACACTGAAGCTTTCTTT. This sequence encodes CASRILWGPMDPMNTEAFF.

Worth noting for this clonotype: This beta chain slipped into a library made for alpha chains as a stray read, so its size is not meaningful. The CDR3 nucleotides read TGTGCCAGCAGCAACCAGCTAGCGGGAGTATCCGAGCAGTTCTTC. As protein: CASSNQLAGVSEQFF. The chain has TRBV14 and TRBJ2-1; 10 bases line up with TRBD2. The V and J ends lost 5 bases and 10 bases, in that order; junction bases with no gene match: 11. The germline gives CDR1 SGHDN, CDR2 FVKESK. This CDR3 has 15 residues.

This clonotype occurred many times. This beta chain is a stray read from a library made for alpha chains; its abundance is not meaningful. This chain connects TRBV27 to TRBJ2-1; 7 bases fit TRBD1. This CDR3 comprises 13 residues. CDR1 MNHEY and CDR2 SMNVEV come from the germline V gene (reference sequence). Unmatched junction bases numbered 7, after V lost 5 bases and J lost 9 bases. The CDR3 protein is CASSPQGIREQFF. CDR3 nucleotides: TGTGCCAGCAGTCCACAGGGGATTCGTGAGCAGTTCTTC.

Concerning this clonotype: This beta chain is an off-target read within a library intended for alpha chains, so its frequency means little. This chain joins TRBV6-6 and TRBJ1-1; no clear D gene. V was trimmed by 0 bases and J by 3 bases, leaving 2 bases between them. Germline V CDR1 and CDR2: MNHNY, SVGAGI (reference sequence). The CDR3 totals 12 residues. DNA for the CDR3: TGTGCCAGCAGTTACTCGGACACTGAAGCTTTCTTT. It is translated as CASSYSDTEAFF.

In its sample, this clonotype is medium-sized. This beta chain came through as a stray read in a library set up for alpha chains, and its size says little. This chain joins TRBV6-1 and TRBJ1-1; tentative D call: TRBD1 (5 bases). The CDR3 is 14 residues long. The germline V gene encodes CDR1 MNHNS and CDR2 SASEGT. Deletions cut 3 bases from V and 3 bases from J, with 11 bases between. The CDR3 sequence: CASSDEGLDTEAFF. The CDR3 DNA sequence: TGTGCCAGCAGTGATGAGGGACTTGACACTGAAGCTTTCTTT.

This clonotype showed up many times. This beta chain was picked up by a library intended for alpha chains and is off target, so its count carries little meaning. This chain joins TRBV4-3 and TRBJ1-5, with unresolved D. The CDR3 loop spans 14 amino acids. V was cut by 1 base and J by 0 bases, with 4 bases left in between. Germline V gives CDR1 LGHNA, CDR2 YSLEER. This CDR3 reads CASSQGVSNQPQHF. As DNA, the CDR3 is TGCGCCAGCAGCCAAGGAGTTAGCAATCAGCCCCAGCATTTT.

There are many counts of this clonotype. This beta chain was picked up by a library intended for alpha chains and is off target, so its count carries little meaning. The gene calls are TRBV6-1 and TRBJ2-5, with D hard to call. The CDR3 extends over 13 amino acids. Germline assignment: CDR1 MNHNS and CDR2 SASEGT. Trimming left V 6 bases short and J 5 bases short, with 13 bases between. Here the CDR3 reads CASRAFSSETQYF. DNA for the CDR3: TGTGCCAGCAGGGCTTTTAGTAGTGAGACCCAGTACTTC.

This clonotype was counted ten times or more. For a library built for alpha chains, this beta chain is a stray read; little rests on its size. The chain links TRBV7-2 to TRBJ1-3; D is undetermined. The CDR3 loop spans 14 amino acids. Trimming pared 1 base from V and 2 bases from J, leaving 6 bases between. Looked up from germline, CDR1 is SGHTA and CDR2 is FQGNSA. Here the CDR3 DNA reads TGTGCCAGCAGCTTAGTGCAGACTGGAAACACCATATATTTT. This gives the protein CASSLVQTGNTIYF.

This clonotype was counted ten times or more. This beta chain came through as a stray read in a library set up for alpha chains, and its size says little. The V call is TRBV5-1, the J call TRBJ2-5, with 12 bases matching TRBD1. CDR1 and CDR2 from the germline V gene are SGHRS and YFSETQ. V trimming: 1 base; J trimming: 5 bases; junction bases outside the gene matches: 6. This CDR3 is built from 16 residues. Here the CDR3 DNA reads TGCGCCAGCAGCTTGATGGGACAGGGGGCAGTGGAGACCCAGTACTTC. It yields the protein CASSLMGQGAVETQYF.

In its sample, this clonotype ranks as medium-sized (0.01 to 0.1%). Because this beta chain is a stray read in a library intended to capture alpha chains, its abundance should not be given much weight. The chain is built from TRBV7-2 and TRBJ2-7; 8 bases are shared with TRBD2. Looked up from germline, CDR1 is SGHTA and CDR2 is FQGNSA. The CDR3 covers 13 residues. The J segment lost 12 bases and the V segment lost 5 bases, leaving 12 bases of the junction unmatched. CDR3 loop: CASSPGLEARRYF. CDR3 sequence (DNA): TGTGCCAGCAGCCCGGGACTAGAAGCCCGGCGGTACTTC. Filled out from reference TRBV7-2 and TRBJ2-7, the complete variable domain reads GAGVSQSPSNKVTEKGKDVELRCDPISGHTALYWYRQSLGQGLEFLIYFQGNSAPDKSGLPSDRFSAERTGGSVSTLTIQRTQQEDSAVYLCASSPGLEARRYFGPGTRLTVT.

Comments on this clonotype: Within a library made for alpha chains, this beta chain is off target, and its count is uninformative. This CDR3 reads CASSSGLLAGQDEQYF. Written as DNA, the CDR3 is TGTGCCAGCAGCTCCGGCCTCCTAGCGGGGCAAGACGAGCAGTACTTC. This chain connects TRBV7-2 to TRBJ2-7; 9 bases agree with TRBD2. Germline CDR1 and CDR2: SGHTA and FQGNSA. J lost 5 bases, V lost 4 bases, and 12 bases had no gene match. This CDR3 spans 16 amino acids.

To note about this clonotype: The library was designed around alpha chains, so this beta chain is a stray read whose abundance carries little weight. The rearrangement uses TRBV6-1 and TRBJ2-3, with TRBD1 as a possible D gene (6 bases). Germline-derived CDR1 and CDR2 are MNHNS and SASEGT. This CDR3 region has 14 residues. The germline V and J ends were trimmed by 0 bases and 9 bases, with 13 bases remaining between them. The CDR3 spells CASSEAIGQGTQYF. In nucleotides, the CDR3 is TGTGCCAGCAGTGAAGCGATTGGGCAGGGGACGCAGTATTTT.

This clonotype is labeled as medium-sized. Because the library targeted alpha chains, this beta chain is an off-target read whose size means little. This CDR3 reads CASSLTVNTEAFF. CDR3 coding DNA: TGTGCCAGCAGCTTAACGGTGAACACTGAAGCTTTCTTT. J is TRBJ1-1 and V is TRBV7-9; no clear D gene. CDR3 length: 13 residues. V was pared by 2 bases and J by 0 bases, with 4 bases between. Germline CDR1 reads SEHNR; CDR2 reads FQNEAQ (reference sequence).

This clonotype was recorded many times. This beta chain represents an off-target read in a library built for alpha chains; its size is of limited meaning. The rearrangement links TRBV7-6 to TRBJ2-1, with D uncertain. From germline, CDR1 is SGHVS and CDR2 FNYEAQ. V was shortened by 1 base and J by 6 bases, with 10 bases between the two germline ends. The CDR3 length is 14 residues. The CDR3 here is CASSLEELGNEQFF. Written as DNA, the CDR3 is TGTGCCAGCAGCTTAGAAGAGTTGGGCAATGAGCAGTTCTTC.

Comments on this clonotype: This beta chain slipped into a library made for alpha chains as a stray read, so its size is not meaningful. The chain uses TRBV6-2 or TRBV6-3 and TRBJ2-4; no clear D gene. Trimming pared 2 bases from V and 12 bases from J, leaving 11 bases between. The CDR3 covers 12 residues. Germline V gives CDR1 MNHEY, CDR2 SVGEGT. CDR3 amino acids: CASSYRVNDQYF. DNA of the CDR3: TGTGCCAGCAGTTACAGGGTTAATGATCAGTACTTC.

This clonotype was observed at least ten times. Because the library targeted alpha chains, this beta chain is an off-target read whose size means little. The chain carries TRBV20-1 and TRBJ1-1, with D unclear. V gave up 0 bases and J gave up 6 bases, with 11 bases separating them. CDR1 is DFQATT and CDR2 is SNEGSKA in the germline V gene (reference sequence). The CDR3 has 13 residues. DNA of the CDR3: TGCAGTGCTAGAGAATCGGTATTCCCTGAAGCTTTCTTT. Translating it yields CSARESVFPEAFF.

Ten or more counts support this clonotype. This beta chain is a stray read from a library made for alpha chains; its abundance is not meaningful. The chain carries TRBV11-2 and TRBJ2-3; TRBD1 aligns across 10 bases. The CDR3 length is 14 residues. Per germline, CDR1 SGHAT and CDR2 FQNNGV. The V and J ends lost 4 bases and 4 bases, in that order; junction bases with no gene match: 2. The CDR3 DNA reads TGTGCCAGCAGCTGGGACAGGGGAGCAGATACGCAGTATTTT. Protein: CASSWDRGADTQYF.

Turning to this clonotype: Being one base from a much bigger clone, this may be a read error. This beta chain is a stray read from a library made for alpha chains; its abundance is not meaningful. V gene TRBV7-6 combines with J gene TRBJ2-7; possible D gene TRBD2, 6 bases. The CDR3 length is 17 residues. Germline CDR1 reads SGHVS; CDR2 reads FNYEAQ. The CDR3, as DNA: TGTACCAGCAGCCCGAGTACCGGGACTTATGACTCCTACGAGCAGTACTTC. Encoded protein: CTSSPSTGTYDSYEQYF.

At least ten counts were recorded for this clonotype. Because this beta chain is a stray read in a library intended to capture alpha chains, its abundance should not be given much weight. The V gene is TRBV6-6, the J gene TRBJ1-4, with D unresolved. Trimming removed 3 bases from V and 7 bases from J, with 6 bases in between. This CDR3 is 12 amino acids long. Germline V gene lookup returns CDR1 MNHNY and CDR2 SVGAGI (reference sequence). For the CDR3, the DNA is TGTGCCAGCAGTTATACGGGTGAAAAACTGTTTTTT. Its translation: CASSYTGEKLFF.

A note on this clonotype: The size of this beta chain means little, since it is a stray read in a library made for alpha chains. The V call is TRBV27, the J call TRBJ1-4; 7 bases fit TRBD1. The length of the CDR3 is 15 residues. Trimming cost V 0 bases and J 7 bases; bases outside gene matches: 5. Per the germline V gene, CDR1 is MNHEY and CDR2 is SMNVEV (reference sequence). CDR3 protein: CASSLSKGAGEKLFF. In nucleotides, the CDR3 is TGTGCCAGCAGTTTATCGAAGGGGGCGGGTGAAAAACTGTTTTTT.

About this clonotype: Being off target in a library aimed at alpha chains, this beta chain has a size of little meaning. The genes are TRBV9 and TRBJ1-1; tentatively, D is TRBD1 (6 bases). The CDR3 runs 14 residues. V lost 2 bases to trimming and J lost 1 base, with 9 bases between them. The V gene's germline CDR1 is SGDLS and CDR2 YYNGEE. In nucleotides, the CDR3 is TGTGCCAGCAGCGTGTTGGACAGGAACACTGAAGCTTTCTTT. Protein sequence: CASSVLDRNTEAFF.

This clonotype showed up many times. For a library built for alpha chains, this beta chain is a stray read; little rests on its size. For the CDR3, the DNA is TGTGCCAGCAGTTTTAAAGGCAATTCCTACGAGCAGTACTTC. Its protein is CASSFKGNSYEQYF. The chain uses TRBV27 and TRBJ2-7; D is ambiguous. The CDR3 has 14 residues. Trimming removed 3 bases from V and 1 base from J, with 10 bases in between. Germline-derived CDR1 and CDR2 are MNHEY and SMNVEV (reference sequence).

At least ten counts were recorded for this clonotype. As an off-target read in a library built for alpha chains, this beta chain has a frequency of little significance. The chain carries TRBV6-1 and TRBJ1-5, with D unresolved. The CDR3 spans 13 residues. Germline V gene data show CDR1 as MNHNS and CDR2 as SASEGT. V lost 2 bases and J 4 bases, leaving 6 bases between the germline ends. In DNA form, the CDR3 reads TGTGCCAGCAGTGAAATGTGGAATCAGCCCCAGCATTTT. Protein: CASSEMWNQPQHF.

At least ten counts were recorded for this clonotype. Since the library was made to target alpha chains, this beta chain is a stray read and its abundance is not meaningful. CDR3 residues: CSAREGASYEQYF. The CDR3 bases are TGCAGTGCTAGAGAAGGGGCATCCTACGAGCAGTACTTC. This rearrangement joins TRBV20-1 to TRBJ2-7, with TRBD1 as a possible D gene (5 bases). V was cut by 0 bases and J by 1 base, with 7 bases left in between. Germline values: CDR1 DFQATT, CDR2 SNEGSKA (reference sequence). The CDR3 consists of 13 residues.

This clonotype was observed at least ten times. In a library made to pick up alpha chains, this beta chain is a stray read with a size that means little. J is TRBJ2-2 and V is TRBV7-6, with D tentatively TRBD2 (6 bases). CDR1 is SGHVS and CDR2 is FNYEAQ in the germline V gene. V was shortened by 2 bases and J by 0 bases, with 10 bases between the two germline ends. This CDR3 comprises 16 residues. CDR3 sequence reads: CASSLLSSANTGELFF. The CDR3 region has the DNA TGTGCCAGCAGCTTACTGTCTAGCGCGAACACCGGGGAGCTGTTTTTT.

This clonotype was observed at least ten times. With the library built for alpha chains, this beta chain is off target and its frequency is not meaningful. The genes are TRBV12-3 or TRBV12-4 and TRBJ1-2; tentative D call: TRBD1 (5 bases). The CDR3 consists of 14 residues. Trimming pared 7 bases from V and 6 bases from J, leaving 18 bases between. The CDR3 DNA follows: TGTGCCAGCACGAGAGGGGATTTGTTAGATGGCTACACCTTC. This translates into CASTRGDLLDGYTF.